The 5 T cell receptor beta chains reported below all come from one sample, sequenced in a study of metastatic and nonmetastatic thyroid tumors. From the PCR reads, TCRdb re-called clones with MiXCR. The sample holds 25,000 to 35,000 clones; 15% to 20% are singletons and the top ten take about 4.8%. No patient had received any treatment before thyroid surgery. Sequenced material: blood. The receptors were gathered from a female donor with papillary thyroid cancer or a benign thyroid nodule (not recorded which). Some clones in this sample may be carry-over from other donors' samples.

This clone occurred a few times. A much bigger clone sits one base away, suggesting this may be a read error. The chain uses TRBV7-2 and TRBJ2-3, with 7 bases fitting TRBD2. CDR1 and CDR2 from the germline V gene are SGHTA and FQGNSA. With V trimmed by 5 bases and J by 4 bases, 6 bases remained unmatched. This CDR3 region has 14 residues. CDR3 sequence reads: CASSRRGDPDTQYF. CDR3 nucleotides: TGTGCCAGCAGCAGACGGGGGGACCCAGATACGCAGTATTTT.

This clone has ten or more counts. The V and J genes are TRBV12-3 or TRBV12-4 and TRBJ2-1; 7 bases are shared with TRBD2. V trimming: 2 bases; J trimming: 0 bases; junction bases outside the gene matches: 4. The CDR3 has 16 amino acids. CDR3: CASSLPGGSSYNEQFF. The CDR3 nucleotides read TGTGCCAGCAGTTTACCGGGCGGGAGCTCCTACAATGAGCAGTTCTTC.

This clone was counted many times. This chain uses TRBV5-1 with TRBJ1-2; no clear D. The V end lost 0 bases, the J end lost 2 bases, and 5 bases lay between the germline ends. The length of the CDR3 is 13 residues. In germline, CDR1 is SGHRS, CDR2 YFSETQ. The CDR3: CASSLAGNYGYTF. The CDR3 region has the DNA TGCGCCAGCAGCTTGGCAGGAAACTATGGCTACACCTTC. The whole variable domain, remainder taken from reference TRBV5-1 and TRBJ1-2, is KAGVTQTPRYLIKTRGQQVTLSCSPISGHRSVSWYQQTPGQGLQFLFEYFSETQRNKGNFPGRFSGRQFSNSRSEMNVSTLELGDSALYLCASSLAGNYGYTFGSGTRLTVV.

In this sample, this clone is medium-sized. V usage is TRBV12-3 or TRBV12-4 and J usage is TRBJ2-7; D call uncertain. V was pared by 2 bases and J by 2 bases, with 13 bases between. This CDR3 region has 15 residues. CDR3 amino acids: CASSLKLVITYEQYF. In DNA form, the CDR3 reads TGTGCCAGCAGTTTAAAGCTAGTGATCACCTACGAGCAGTACTTC.

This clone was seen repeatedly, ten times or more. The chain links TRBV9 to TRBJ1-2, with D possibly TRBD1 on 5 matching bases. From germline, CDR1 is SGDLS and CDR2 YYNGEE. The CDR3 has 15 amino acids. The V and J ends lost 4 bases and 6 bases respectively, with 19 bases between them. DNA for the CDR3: TGTGCCAGCAGCCAAACGGTACAGGTCTTTGATGGCTACACCTTC. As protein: CASSQTVQVFDGYTF.